These T cell receptor beta chains were read from a single sample in a study of CD8 T cells in ankylosing spondylitis. TCRdb re-called the 5' RACE reads with MiXCR, one entry per CDR3 protein. The sample includes about 540,000 distinct CDR3 sequences, roughly 13% of them seen just once. Specimen: blood, either unsorted or a sorted T cell fraction (not recorded which). The receptors come from a male donor with ankylosing spondylitis. Each CDR3 is given with its conserved first and last residue. Fields, in order: J gene, D gene, V gene, clone size, CDR3 DNA, CDR3 protein. A D gene is named only where the DNA matches it firmly. Size is omitted from some rows. Given values are once, few, many or a class for expanded clones.

TRBJ2-5,-,TRBV20-1,-,TGCAGTGCGAGGGGACTGGTCCAAGAGACCCAGTACTTC,CSARGLVQETQYF
TRBJ2-7,-,TRBV20-1,few,TGCAGTGCTAAGACCTTTTCGTGGGGTCACGAGCAGTACTTC,CSAKTFSWGHEQYF
TRBJ2-7,-,TRBV5-5,few,TGTGCCAGCAGCTTAGTTCTTAGACCGGGTGTAGTGGAGCAGTACTTC,CASSLVLRPGVVEQYF
TRBJ2-1,TRBD2,TRBV28,-,TGTGCCAGCAGTTCCCCGGGGGGGGCGCGGAATGAGCAGTTCTTC,CASSSPGGARNEQFF
TRBJ1-2,-,TRBV12-3/TRBV12-4,-,TGTGCCAGCAAAATGGCCTTCTATGGCTACACCTTC,CASKMAFYGYTF
TRBJ2-7,-,TRBV27,-,TGTGCCAGCGGAAAATCGGACAGACGACCTTTGAACGAGCAGTACTTC,CASGKSDRRPLNEQYF
TRBJ1-4,TRBD1,TRBV9,-,TGTGCCAGCAGCCCACAGGGGAACGGTGAAAAACTGTTTTTT,CASSPQGNGEKLFF
TRBJ1-4,-,TRBV7-2,few,TGTGCCAGCAGCTTAGCCGGAGGAGGGGGAAATGAAAAACTGTTTTTT,CASSLAGGGGNEKLFF
TRBJ2-5,-,TRBV10-3,-,TGTGCCATCCGAGAGCATCAGGGAATAGAGACCCAGTACTTC,CAIREHQGIETQYF
TRBJ2-1,-,TRBV4-1,-,TGCGCCAGCAGCCAAGGGAGGCTAAGCTCCTACAATGAGCAGTTCTTC,CASSQGRLSSYNEQFF
TRBJ2-5,-,TRBV7-2,-,TGTGCCAGCACCCCGGGGGGGACAGTCCAAGAGACCCAGTACTTC,CASTPGGTVQETQYF
TRBJ1-1,-,TRBV5-1,-,TGCGCCAGCGCTCCCGGGGGGGGGATGACTGAAGCTTTCTTT,CASAPGGGMTEAFF
TRBJ2-4,TRBD2,TRBV15,-,TGTGCCACCAGCATCCAGGGACTAGCGGATACTCTAGCCAAAAACATTCAGTACTTC,CATSIQGLADTLAKNIQYF
TRBJ2-5,TRBD1,TRBV20-1,-,TGCAGTGCAATTTGGCCCGGACAGGGAAGGGAGACCCAGTACTTC,CSAIWPGQGRETQYF
TRBJ2-1,TRBD2,TRBV7-7,-,TGTGCCAGCAGCCCGACTAGCGTGGGTGAGCAGTTCTTC,CASSPTSVGEQFF
TRBJ2-5,TRBD1,TRBV12-5,-,TGTGCTAGTGGTTTGGTAAAGGGACAGGGCTCAGAGACCCAGTACTTC,CASGLVKGQGSETQYF
TRBJ1-2,TRBD1,TRBV7-9,few,TGTGCCAGCACCCCCGTGACAGGGGAAGATGGCTACACCTTC,CASTPVTGEDGYTF
TRBJ2-1,TRBD1,TRBV5-6,-,TGTGCCAGCAGCTCCAGGGGGCCGGATGAGCAGTTCTTC,CASSSRGPDEQFF
TRBJ2-4,-,TRBV6-6,-,TGTGCCAGCATGCAGGGGGCCAAAAACATTCAGTACTTC,CASMQGAKNIQYF
TRBJ2-1,-,TRBV7-8,many,TGTGCCAGCAGCTTAGTTTCAGGTTCTTACAATGAGCAGTTCTTC,CASSLVSGSYNEQFF
TRBJ1-6,TRBD1,TRBV7-2,many,TGTGCCAGCAGCGCCGGACAGGGGGCAAATTCACCCCTCCACTTT,CASSAGQGANSPLHF
TRBJ2-5,TRBD2,TRBV7-8,-,TGTGCCAGCAGCCTTCGACCGACTAGCGGACAAGAGACCCAGTACTTC,CASSLRPTSGQETQYF
TRBJ1-5,TRBD1,TRBV3-1,many,TGTGCCAGCAGCCAAGGACAGGGTTATCAGCCCCAGCATTTT,CASSQGQGYQPQHF
TRBJ2-7,TRBD1,TRBV5-1,-,TGCGCCAGCAGCTCTTGGTTGGGAACCGGGACAGGGGGAGAGCAGTACTTC,CASSSWLGTGTGGEQYF
TRBJ2-5,-,TRBV5-6,few,TGTGCCAGCAGCTTGGGACCCCAGCAAGAGACCCAGTACTTC,CASSLGPQQETQYF